These 17 T cell receptor beta chains were sequenced from one sample in a study of T cell changes during pregnancy in multiple sclerosis. Only in-frame clones appear in the TCRdb table, and some are missing; sequencing was by immunoSEQ multiplex PCR. The sample holds approximately 57,000 clones, roughly 94% seen once. This specimen was CD4+ T cells from peripheral blood mononuclear cells, taken in the second trimester of pregnancy. The receptors were gathered from a female donor with multiple sclerosis, enrolled in a pregnancy study.

This clone was seen once. The rearrangement links TRBV5-1 to TRBJ1-2; 9 nucleotides match TRBD1. The CDR3 spans 15 residues. Germline V gives CDR1 SGHRS, CDR2 YFSETQ. V lost 4 bases, J lost 4 bases, and 8 bases stayed unmatched. In nucleotides, the CDR3 is TGCGCCAGCAGCCTAGGGACAGGGACATTCTATGGCTACACCTTC. Translated, it gives CASSLGTGTFYGYTF.

J is TRBJ2-5 and V is TRBV7-9; 9 nucleotides align to TRBD1. Trimming removed 5 bases from V and 4 bases from J; junction bases left unmatched: 8. CDR3 size: 15 residues. Germline values: CDR1 SEHNR, CDR2 FQNEAQ (reference sequence). CDR3 sequence (DNA): TGTGCCAGCAGCACAGGGGGCCTTGTGTTAGAGACCCAGTACTTC. Its protein is CASSTGGLVLETQYF.

The chain combines TRBV27 with TRBJ2-3; 7 nucleotides match TRBD1. V was pared by 7 bases and J by 0 bases, with 13 bases of the junction left unmatched. The length of the CDR3 is 17 residues. Germline loops: CDR1 MNHEY, CDR2 SMNVEV (reference sequence). The CDR3 bases are TGTGCCAGCAAGGTGTCAGGGGGAATCTCTAGCACAGATACGCAGTATTTT. This gives the protein CASKVSGGISSTDTQYF.

The chain couples TRBV5-1 to TRBJ2-2; TRBD1 aligns across 10 bases. The CDR3 extends over 14 amino acids. With 4 bases clipped from V and 7 bases from J, the junction kept 4 bases outside the gene matches. CDR1 and CDR2 from the germline V gene are SGHRS and YFSETQ. The CDR3 sequence is CASSGGQGIGELFF. The CDR3 DNA is TGCGCCAGCAGCGGGGGACAGGGGATCGGGGAGCTGTTTTTT.

The chain employs TRBV4-2 and TRBJ1-3, with 11 bases lining up with TRBD1. CDR3 length: 17 amino acids. V lost 3 bases and J lost 1; bases outside the gene matches: 5. Germline V gives CDR1 LGHNA, CDR2 YNFKEQ. CDR3 region: CASSQGTGGISGNTIYF. In DNA form, the CDR3 reads TGTGCCAGCAGCCAGGGGACAGGGGGTATTTCTGGAAACACCATATATTTT.

In DNA form, the CDR3 reads TGTGCCAGCAGCTCGATCGGGGGGACCACAGATACGCAGTATTTT. This codes for CASSSIGGTTDTQYF. The chain links TRBV7-6 to TRBJ2-3; TRBD2 matches 7 bases. CDR1 is SGHVS and CDR2 is FNYEAQ in the germline V gene. The ends lost 4 bases at V and 2 bases at J; junction bases unmatched: 6. The CDR3 extends over 15 amino acids.

This chain joins TRBV10-2 and TRBJ2-1; 10 nucleotides align to TRBD2. Germline lookup yields CDR1 WSHSY and CDR2 SAAADI. Losses at the gene ends were 6 bases for V and 5 bases for J; bases not matched to a gene: 7. This CDR3 region has 15 residues. DNA of the CDR3: TGCGCCAGCAGAGATCTAGCGGGAGACCACAATGAGCAGTTCTTC. The encoded protein is CASRDLAGDHNEQFF.

This clone was counted between two and nine times. The V and J genes are TRBV29-1 and TRBJ1-1; tentatively, D is TRBD1 (5 bases). The CDR3 runs to 10 residues. V was pared by 7 bases and J by 7 bases, with 10 bases between. Per germline, CDR1 SQVTM and CDR2 ANQGSEA. CDR3 sequence: CSAGQFEAFF. CDR3 sequence (DNA): TGCAGCGCCGGACAATTTGAAGCTTTCTTT.

This chain connects TRBV2 to TRBJ1-6; D gene ambiguous. The CDR3 runs to 14 residues. Germline CDR1 SNHLY, CDR2 FYNNEI. Between the trimmed V and J ends, which lost 4 bases and 7 bases, there was a span of 11 bases. The CDR3 sequence is CASSAQIRNSPLHF. CDR3 DNA: TGTGCCAGCAGTGCCCAGATACGAAATTCACCCCTCCACTTT.

The CDR3 coding sequence is TGTGCCAGCAGCGGGGACAGTTTCGAAAAACTGTTTTTT. Translation: CASSGDSFEKLFF. This chain links TRBV6-1 with TRBJ1-4; TRBD1 matches at 7 bases. CDR3 length equals 13 residues. V dropped 6 bases and J dropped 8; count of bases not matched to a gene: 6. Germline CDR1 MNHNS, CDR2 SASEGT.

The V call is TRBV7-9, the J call TRBJ2-3; 8 nucleotides line up with TRBD2. With 1 base clipped from V and 0 bases from J, the junction kept 9 bases outside the gene matches. The CDR3 loop spans 18 amino acids. Germline-derived CDR1 and CDR2 are SEHNR and FQNEAQ (reference sequence). Here the CDR3 reads CASSLGPSGRPSTDTQYF. The CDR3 DNA reads TGTGCCAGCAGCTTAGGTCCTAGCGGGCGACCTAGCACAGATACGCAGTATTTT.

V is TRBV25-1 and J is TRBJ1-5; TRBD1 agrees at 8 bases. J lost 0 bases, V lost 9 bases, and 4 bases had no gene match. Germline assignment: CDR1 MGHDK and CDR2 SYGVNS. This CDR3 contains 14 residues. DNA for the CDR3: TGTGCCAGTGCAGGGGGCACTAGCAATCAGCCCCAGCATTTT. As protein: CASAGGTSNQPQHF.

J is TRBJ2-5 and V is TRBV5-1, with 10 bases lining up with TRBD1. This CDR3 comprises 14 residues. The germline V gene has CDR1 SGHRS and CDR2 YFSETQ. V was clipped by 4 bases and J by 2 bases; unmatched bases: 2. This CDR3 reads CASSLDRGQETQYF. The CDR3, as DNA: TGCGCCAGCAGCCTGGACAGGGGGCAAGAGACCCAGTACTTC. Using reference TRBV5-1 and TRBJ2-5 for the parts outside the CDR3, the full variable domain is KAGVTQTPRYLIKTRGQQVTLSCSPISGHRSVSWYQQTPGQGLQFLFEYFSETQRNKGNFPGRFSGRQFSNSRSEMNVSTLELGDSALYLCASSLDRGQETQYFGPGTRLLVL.

The chain has TRBV28 and TRBJ1-2; TRBD1 agrees at 8 bases. Germline V gene data show CDR1 as MDHEN and CDR2 as SYDVKM. The CDR3 has 15 amino acids. Germline trimming cut 8 bases from V and 3 bases from J; bases unmatched to any gene: 11. The CDR3 sequence is CASARYYRGYYGYTF. The CDR3 nucleotides read TGTGCCAGCGCGCGCTACTACAGGGGGTACTATGGCTACACCTTC.

This chain joins TRBV6-4 and TRBJ2-1; TRBD1 matches 7 bases. The CDR3 runs 14 residues. The J segment lost 9 bases and the V segment lost 6 bases, leaving 11 bases of the junction unmatched. Germline CDR1 is MRHNA and CDR2 is SNTAGT. The chain's CDR3 is CASRREDRVGEQFF. The CDR3 nucleotides are TGTGCCAGCAGGAGAGAAGACAGGGTAGGTGAGCAGTTCTTC.

The V and J genes are TRBV4-2 and TRBJ2-3; D is possibly TRBD2 (5 bases). The CDR3 runs 16 residues. Trimming removed 0 bases at V and 3 bases at J, with 13 bases between. Germline lookup yields CDR1 LGHNA and CDR2 YNFKEQ. This chain's CDR3 is CASSQDMGSATDTQYF. The CDR3 DNA is TGTGCCAGCAGCCAAGATATGGGGAGCGCAACAGATACGCAGTATTTT.

This clone was counted a single time. The chain couples TRBV27 to TRBJ2-7; the match to TRBD1 covers 7 bases. With V trimmed by 2 bases and J by 2 bases, 6 bases remained unmatched. The CDR3 runs to 15 residues. CDR1 MNHEY and CDR2 SMNVEV come from the germline V gene (reference sequence). The CDR3 region has the DNA TGTGCCAGCAGTTTAGCGACAGGGATCGCCTACGAGCAGTACTTC. Protein: CASSLATGIAYEQYF.